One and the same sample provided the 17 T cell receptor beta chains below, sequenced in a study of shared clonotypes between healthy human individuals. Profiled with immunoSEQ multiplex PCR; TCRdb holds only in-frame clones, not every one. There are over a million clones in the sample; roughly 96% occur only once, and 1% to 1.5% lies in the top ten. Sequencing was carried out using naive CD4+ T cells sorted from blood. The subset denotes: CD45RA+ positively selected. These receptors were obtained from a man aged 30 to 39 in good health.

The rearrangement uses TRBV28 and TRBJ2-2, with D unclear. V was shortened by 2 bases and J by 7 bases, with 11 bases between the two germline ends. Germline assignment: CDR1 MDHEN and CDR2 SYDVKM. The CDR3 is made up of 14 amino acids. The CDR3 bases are TGTGCCAGCAGTTTAGGTCAGTCATTCGGGGAGCTGTTTTTT. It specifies CASSLGQSFGELFF.

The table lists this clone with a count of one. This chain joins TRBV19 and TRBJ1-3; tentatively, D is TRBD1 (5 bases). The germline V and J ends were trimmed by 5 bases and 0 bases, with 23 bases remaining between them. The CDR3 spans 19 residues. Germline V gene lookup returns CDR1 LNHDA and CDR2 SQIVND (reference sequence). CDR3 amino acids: CASSPYPLEGLGSGNTIYF. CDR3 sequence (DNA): TGTGCCAGTAGTCCCTATCCGTTGGAGGGACTGGGCTCTGGAAACACCATATATTTT.

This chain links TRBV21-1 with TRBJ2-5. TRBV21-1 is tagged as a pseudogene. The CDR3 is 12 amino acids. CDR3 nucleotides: TGTGCCAGCAGGAAGTTGGGAGAGACCCAGTACTTC. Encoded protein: CASRKLGETQYF.

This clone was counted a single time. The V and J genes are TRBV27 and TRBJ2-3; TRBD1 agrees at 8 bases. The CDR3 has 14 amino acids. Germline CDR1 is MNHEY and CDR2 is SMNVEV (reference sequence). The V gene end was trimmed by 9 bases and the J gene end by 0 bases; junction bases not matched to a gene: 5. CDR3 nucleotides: TGTGCCAGTTCCGGACAGGGTAGCACAGATACGCAGTATTTT. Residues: CASSGQGSTDTQYF.

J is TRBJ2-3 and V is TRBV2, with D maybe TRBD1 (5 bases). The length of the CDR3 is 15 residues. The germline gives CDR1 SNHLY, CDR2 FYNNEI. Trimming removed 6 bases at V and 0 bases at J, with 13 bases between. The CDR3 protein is CASRDTRGSTDTQYF. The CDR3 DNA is TGTGCCAGCAGGGACACCCGAGGTAGCACAGATACGCAGTATTTT. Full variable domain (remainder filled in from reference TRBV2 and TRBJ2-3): EPEVTQTPSHQVTQMGQEVILRCVPISNHLYFYWYRQILGQKVEFLVSFYNNEISEKSEIFDDQFSVERPDGSNFTLKIRSTKLEDSAMYFCASRDTRGSTDTQYFGPGTRLTVL.

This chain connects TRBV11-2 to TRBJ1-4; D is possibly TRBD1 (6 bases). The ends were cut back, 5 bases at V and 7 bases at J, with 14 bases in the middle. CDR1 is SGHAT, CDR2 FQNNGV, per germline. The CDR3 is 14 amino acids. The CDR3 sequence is CASSRRQDIEKLFF. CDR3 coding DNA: TGTGCCAGCAGCAGGAGACAGGACATTGAAAAACTGTTTTTT.

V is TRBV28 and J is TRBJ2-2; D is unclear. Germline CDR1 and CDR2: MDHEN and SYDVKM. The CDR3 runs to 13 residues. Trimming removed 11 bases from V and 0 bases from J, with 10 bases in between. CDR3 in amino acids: CASSGSNTGELFF. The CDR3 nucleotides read TGTGCCTCTTCCGGCTCGAACACCGGGGAGCTGTTTTTT.

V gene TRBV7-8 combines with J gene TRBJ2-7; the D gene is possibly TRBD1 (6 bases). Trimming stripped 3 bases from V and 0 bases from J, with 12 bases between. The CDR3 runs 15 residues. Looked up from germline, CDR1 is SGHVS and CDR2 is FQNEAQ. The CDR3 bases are TGTGCCAGCAGCTTGAGACAGGACAGCTCCTACGAGCAGTACTTC. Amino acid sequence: CASSLRQDSSYEQYF.

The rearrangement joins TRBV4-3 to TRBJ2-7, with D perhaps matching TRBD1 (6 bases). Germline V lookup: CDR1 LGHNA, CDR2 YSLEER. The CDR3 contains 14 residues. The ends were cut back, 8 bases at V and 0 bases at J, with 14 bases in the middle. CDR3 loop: CASSMDSLSYEQYF. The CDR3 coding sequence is TGCGCCAGCTCCATGGACAGCCTCTCCTACGAGCAGTACTTC.

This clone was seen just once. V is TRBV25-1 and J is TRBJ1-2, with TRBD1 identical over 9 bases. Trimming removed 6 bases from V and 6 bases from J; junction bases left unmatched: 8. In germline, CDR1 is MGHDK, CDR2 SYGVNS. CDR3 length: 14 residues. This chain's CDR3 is CASRPPGQGHGYTF. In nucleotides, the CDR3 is TGTGCCAGCAGACCTCCGGGACAGGGACATGGCTACACCTTC.

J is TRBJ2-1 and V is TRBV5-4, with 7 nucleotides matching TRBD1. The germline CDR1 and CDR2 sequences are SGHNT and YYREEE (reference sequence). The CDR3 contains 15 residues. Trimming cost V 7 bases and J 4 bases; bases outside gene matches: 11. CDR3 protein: CASPGGGTAYNEQFF. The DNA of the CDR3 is TGTGCCAGCCCTGGCGGTGGGACAGCATACAATGAGCAGTTCTTC.

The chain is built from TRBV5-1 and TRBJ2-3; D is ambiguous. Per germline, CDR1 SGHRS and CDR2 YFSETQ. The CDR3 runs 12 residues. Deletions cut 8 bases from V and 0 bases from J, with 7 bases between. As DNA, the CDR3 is TGCGCCAGTAGAGACAGCACAGATACGCAGTATTTT. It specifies CASRDSTDTQYF. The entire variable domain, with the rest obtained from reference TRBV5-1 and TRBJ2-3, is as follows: KAGVTQTPRYLIKTRGQQVTLSCSPISGHRSVSWYQQTPGQGLQFLFEYFSETQRNKGNFPGRFSGRQFSNSRSEMNVSTLELGDSALYLCASRDSTDTQYFGPGTRLTVL.

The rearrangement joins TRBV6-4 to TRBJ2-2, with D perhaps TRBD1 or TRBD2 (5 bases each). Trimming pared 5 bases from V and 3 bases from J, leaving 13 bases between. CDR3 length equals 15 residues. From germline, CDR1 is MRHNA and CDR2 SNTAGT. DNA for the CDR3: TGTGCCAGCAGTCCAACGGGGACCTACACCGGGGAGCTGTTTTTT. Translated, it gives CASSPTGTYTGELFF.

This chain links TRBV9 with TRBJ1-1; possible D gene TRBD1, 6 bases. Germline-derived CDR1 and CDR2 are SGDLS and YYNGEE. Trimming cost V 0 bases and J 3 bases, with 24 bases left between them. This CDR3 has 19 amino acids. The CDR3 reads CASSVAPGAPVTGHTEAFF. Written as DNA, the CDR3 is TGTGCCAGCAGCGTAGCCCCCGGAGCTCCTGTAACAGGGCACACTGAAGCTTTCTTT. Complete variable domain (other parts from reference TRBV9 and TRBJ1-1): DSGVTQTPKHLITATGQRVTLRCSPRSGDLSVYWYQQSLDQGLQFLIQYYNGEERAKGNILERFSAQQFPDLHSELNLSSLELGDSALYFCASSVAPGAPVTGHTEAFFGQGTRLTVV.

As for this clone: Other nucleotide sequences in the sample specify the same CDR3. CDR3 amino acids: CASSVGNTIYF. The CDR3 DNA reads as TGTGCCAGCAGCGTAGGTAACACCATATATTTT. The rearrangement uses TRBV9 and TRBJ1-3; unclear D gene. This CDR3 is 11 amino acids long. V lost 0 bases to trimming and J lost 7 bases, with 2 bases between them. Germline V gives CDR1 SGDLS, CDR2 YYNGEE. The variable domain in full, completed from reference TRBV9 and TRBJ1-3, reads DSGVTQTPKHLITATGQRVTLRCSPRSGDLSVYWYQQSLDQGLQFLIQYYNGEERAKGNILERFSAQQFPDLHSELNLSSLELGDSALYFCASSVGNTIYFGEGSWLTVV.

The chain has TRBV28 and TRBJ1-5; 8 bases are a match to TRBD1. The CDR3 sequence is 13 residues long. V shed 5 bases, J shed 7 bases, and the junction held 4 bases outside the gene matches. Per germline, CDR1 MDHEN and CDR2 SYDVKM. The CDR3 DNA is TGTGCCAGCAGTAGACAGGGGAGGCAGCCCCAGCATTTT. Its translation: CASSRQGRQPQHF. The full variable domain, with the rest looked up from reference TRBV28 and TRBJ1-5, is DVKVTQSSRYLVKRTGEKVFLECVQDMDHENMFWYRQDPGLGLRLIYFSYDVKMKEKGDIPEGYSVSREKKERFSLILESASTNQTSMYLCASSRQGRQPQHFGDGTRLSIL.

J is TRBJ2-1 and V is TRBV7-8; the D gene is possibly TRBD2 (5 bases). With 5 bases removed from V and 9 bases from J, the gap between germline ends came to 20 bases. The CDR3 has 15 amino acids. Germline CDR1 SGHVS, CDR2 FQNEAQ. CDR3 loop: CASSERGDTAGEQFF. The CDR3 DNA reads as TGTGCCAGCAGCGAAAGAGGCGACACGGCGGGTGAGCAGTTCTTC.